This T cell receptor (beta chain) was identified in a study of T cell responses to AZD1222 COVID-19 vaccine. Data came from immunoSEQ multiplex PCR; TCRdb stores just in-frame clones and leaves some out. Of roughly 87,000 clones listed, roughly 90% are singletons. Pooling covered second doses at about 4 or about 12 weeks. This clone appeared a single time. The material sequenced was peripheral blood, taken 28 days after the second AZD1222 dose. The clonotype was recovered from an adult who received the AZD1222 COVID-19 vaccine.

The CDR3 is CATYRSGAPNQPQHF. CDR3 in DNA: TGTGCCACCTACAGGTCCGGAGCCCCTAATCAGCCCCAGCATTTT. The gene calls are TRBV28 and TRBJ1-5, with D possibly matching TRBD1 (5 bases). Germline V gene sequence: CDR1 MDHEN, CDR2 SYDVKM. The length of the CDR3 is 15 residues. V lost 10 bases to trimming and J lost 4 bases, with 20 bases between them. The complete variable domain, with remaining parts taken from reference TRBV28 and TRBJ1-5, reads DVKVTQSSRYLVKRTGEKVFLECVQDMDHENMFWYRQDPGLGLRLIYFSYDVKMKEKGDIPEGYSVSREKKERFSLILESASTNQTSMYLCATYRSGAPNQPQHFGDGTRLSIL.